These 12 T cell receptor beta chains were all obtained from the same sample, sequenced in a study of cytomegalovirus exposure and HLA in healthy donors. The PCR contained 60 Vbeta and 13 Jbeta primers. Repertoires were generated with immunoSEQ multiplex PCR, while TCRdb's copy carries only in-frame clones and drops some. Of roughly 100,000 clones listed, over 70% were seen once; the top ten hold about 5.7%. Sequencing was performed on PBMCs. These receptors were obtained from a male donor in good health and CMV-seronegative.

The chain couples TRBV28 to TRBJ2-3; 13 bases map to TRBD2. The ends lost 5 bases at V and 4 bases at J; junction bases unmatched: 3. The CDR3 is made up of 15 amino acids. From germline, CDR1 is MDHEN and CDR2 SYDVKM. CDR3 DNA: TGTGCCAGCAGTGGACTAGCGGGAGAGGCAGATACGCAGTATTTT. It specifies CASSGLAGEADTQYF.

A remark on this clone: The sample has other DNA sequences that encode this CDR3 too. The J gene is TRBJ2-1, the V gene TRBV28; 13 bases are shared with TRBD2. This CDR3 is built from 20 residues. V shed 8 bases and J 2 bases; nucleotides not matched to a gene: 18. CDR1 MDHEN and CDR2 SYDVKM come from the germline V gene. CDR3 nucleotides: TGTGCCAGCCGGGGGGGCGTGGGACTAGCGGGATTCCACACCTACAATGAGCAGTTCTTC. This codes for CASRGGVGLAGFHTYNEQFF.

The J gene is TRBJ2-5, the V gene TRBV7-9; maybe TRBD1 (6 bases). Per the germline V gene, CDR1 is SEHNR and CDR2 is FQNEAQ (reference sequence). The ends were cut back, 6 bases at V and 5 bases at J, with 13 bases in the middle. The CDR3 runs to 13 residues. The CDR3 nucleotides are TGTGCCAGCAGTCATTCGGGACACGAGACCCAGTACTTC. Amino acids: CASSHSGHETQYF.

The chain joins TRBV30 to TRBJ1-2; a possible D gene is TRBD1 (6 bases). V was shortened by 1 base and J by 3 bases, with 12 bases between the two germline ends. The V gene's germline CDR1 is GTSNPN and CDR2 SVGIG (reference sequence). The CDR3 loop spans 14 amino acids. CDR3 coding DNA: TGTGCCTGGAGTGAGGGGGGGTCCCACTATGGCTACACCTTC. This codes for CAWSEGGSHYGYTF.

V is TRBV4-3 and J is TRBJ2-3; D is perhaps TRBD1 (5 bases). Trimming took off 1 base at V and 4 bases at J, with 9 bases between the two ends. CDR3 length: 14 residues. Germline loops: CDR1 LGHNA, CDR2 YSLEER. The CDR3 bases are TGCGCCAGCAGCCAAGGGGGCGACGCAGATACGCAGTATTTT. Its protein product is CASSQGGDADTQYF.

The chain uses TRBV2 and TRBJ1-3; weak D call: TRBD1 (6 bases). Trimming stripped 10 bases from V and 3 bases from J, with 13 bases between. This CDR3 comprises 13 residues. The germline V gene has CDR1 SNHLY and CDR2 FYNNEI. The CDR3 DNA sequence: TGTGCCATCCCGGGACACCTTGGAAACACCATATATTTT. This gives the protein CAIPGHLGNTIYF. Complete variable domain (other parts from reference TRBV2 and TRBJ1-3): EPEVTQTPSHQVTQMGQEVILRCVPISNHLYFYWYRQILGQKVEFLVSFYNNEISEKSEIFDDQFSVERPDGSNFTLKIRSTKLEDSAMYFCAIPGHLGNTIYFGEGSWLTVV.

For this clone: Its ends do not fully match the called genes, so a read error is possible. Other DNA sequences in this sample translate to the same CDR3. The chain carries TRBV4-1 and TRBJ2-7; TRBD2 matches at 14 bases. CDR3 size: 16 residues. Germline CDR1 is MGHRA and CDR2 is YSYEKL. CDR3 sequence: CASSQGLAGEAYEQYF. CDR3 coding DNA: TGTGCCAGCAGCCAGGGACTAGCGGGGGAGGCCTACGAGCAGTACTTC.

V is TRBV19 and J is TRBJ2-2; 8 bases agree with TRBD2. The V gene's germline CDR1 is LNHDA and CDR2 SQIVND (reference sequence). This CDR3 region has 16 residues. The V gene end was trimmed by 10 bases and the J gene end by 0 bases; junction bases not matched to a gene: 10. The CDR3 DNA reads TGTGCCATTGGTGGGAGCGGGGGTGCGAACACCGGGGAGCTGTTTTTT. This translates into CAIGGSGGANTGELFF. Complete variable domain (other parts from reference TRBV19 and TRBJ2-2): DGGITQSPKYLFRKEGQNVTLSCEQNLNHDAMYWYRQDPGQGLRLIYYSQIVNDFQKGDIAEGYSVSREKKESFPLTVTSAQKNPTAFYLCAIGGSGGANTGELFFGEGSRLTVL.

This clone appeared a few times. V usage is TRBV23-1 and J usage is TRBJ2-7; 7 bases fit TRBD2. TRBV23-1 counts as an open reading frame of uncertain function. The CDR3 is 16 amino acids. The junction had 14 bases not matched to a gene; V was cut back by 5 bases and J by 4 bases. The CDR3 DNA reads TGCGCCAGCAGTACCCCAACTAGCGTTTTACAGTACGAGCAGTACTTC. This translates into CASSTPTSVLQYEQYF.

The V and J genes are TRBV6-1 and TRBJ2-7; weak D call: TRBD2 (6 bases). Germline loops: CDR1 MNHNS, CDR2 SASEGT. V lost 0 bases to trimming and J lost 7 bases, with 16 bases between them. This CDR3 spans 15 amino acids. CDR3: CASSEALGVAEEQYF. The CDR3 DNA follows: TGTGCCAGCAGTGAAGCGCTCGGGGTAGCGGAAGAGCAGTACTTC.

The genes are TRBV7-6 and TRBJ2-7, with 7 bases fitting TRBD1. The V and J ends lost 8 bases and 1 base, in that order; junction bases with no gene match: 5. Germline CDR1 and CDR2: SGHVS and FNYEAQ. This CDR3 is 13 amino acids long. CDR3 sequence: CASSGTESYEQYF. CDR3 bases: TGTGCCAGCTCGGGGACAGAATCCTACGAGCAGTACTTC.

The chain uses TRBV28 and TRBJ1-1; maybe TRBD1 (5 bases). This CDR3 comprises 13 residues. The germline gives CDR1 MDHEN, CDR2 SYDVKM. V lost 3 bases and J lost 6, with 11 bases in between. The CDR3: CASSFPGLAEAFF. The CDR3 region has the DNA TGTGCCAGCAGTTTCCCAGGGTTGGCTGAAGCTTTCTTT.